The 23 T cell receptor beta chains given below trace back to one sample, sequenced in a study of blood T cell repertoires in COVID-19. Profiling relied on immunoSEQ multiplex PCR, and the TCRdb table lists in-frame clones only, not all of them. The sample holds about 64,000 clones, approximately 84% seen once. Material for sequencing was peripheral blood. The receptors stem from a man aged 45 to 65 with active COVID-19.

In its sample, this clone was seen a few times. The rearrangement links TRBV6-5 to TRBJ2-3; the match to TRBD2 covers 10 bases. Germline V CDR1 and CDR2: MNHEY, SVGAGI. The CDR3 consists of 15 residues. V was pared by 6 bases and J by 5 bases, with 8 bases of the junction left unmatched. The CDR3 sequence: CASRLAGGPKDTQYF. DNA for the CDR3: TGTGCCAGCAGATTAGCGGGAGGACCTAAAGATACGCAGTATTTT.

V gene TRBV9 combines with J gene TRBJ2-2, with 8 nucleotides matching TRBD2. The CDR3 covers 18 residues. CDR1 SGDLS and CDR2 YYNGEE come from the germline V gene. Trimming took 0 bases from V and 11 from J; bases not matched to a gene: 18. The CDR3 here is CASSVGISGNEKATELFF. The CDR3 DNA reads as TGTGCCAGCAGCGTAGGTATTAGCGGGAACGAAAAGGCTACCGAGCTGTTTTTT.

The V call is TRBV4-2, the J call TRBJ2-1, with 7 bases that match TRBD2. With 0 bases clipped from V and 2 bases from J, the junction kept 7 bases outside the gene matches. Per the germline V gene, CDR1 is LGHNA and CDR2 is YNFKEQ. The CDR3 runs 17 residues. DNA of the CDR3: TGTGCCAGCAGCCAAGATAAGCGAGCGGGACCCTACAATGAGCAGTTCTTC. Translation gives CASSQDKRAGPYNEQFF.

This chain connects TRBV11-2 to TRBJ1-1; D unclear. The V and J ends lost 1 base and 3 bases respectively, with 18 bases between them. CDR1 is SGHAT, CDR2 FQNNGV, per germline. CDR3 length: 17 residues. Here the CDR3 reads CASSLALTRRTDTEAFF. CDR3 coding DNA: TGTGCCAGCAGCTTAGCTTTAACGCGGCGAACGGACACTGAAGCTTTCTTT.

The chain uses TRBV3-1 (or the pseudogene TRBV3-2) and TRBJ2-2; D is perhaps TRBD2 (5 bases). The V gene lost 2 bases and the J gene lost 1 base, with 8 bases spanning the gap. This CDR3 is built from 15 residues. Germline CDR1 LGHDT, CDR2 YNNKEL (reference sequence). Written as DNA, the CDR3 is TGTGCCAGCAGCCAATTGGACTGGAACACCGGGGAGCTGTTTTTT. This codes for CASSQLDWNTGELFF.

V is TRBV4-2 and J is TRBJ2-3; 9 bases fit TRBD2. CDR1 is LGHNA, CDR2 YNFKEQ, per germline. The ends lost 0 bases at V and 4 bases at J; junction bases unmatched: 2. The CDR3 has 15 residues. For the CDR3, the DNA is TGTGCCAGCAGCCAAGATCGCGGGGGGGCAGATACGCAGTATTTT. Protein product: CASSQDRGGADTQYF.

For the CDR3, the DNA is TGTGCCAGCAGTTTAGCGTCAAATACGCAGTATTTT. Translating gives CASSLASNTQYF. This rearrangement joins TRBV12-3 or TRBV12-4 to TRBJ2-3; no firm D call. There are 12 residues in the CDR3. The V gene lost 0 bases and the J gene lost 7 bases, with 5 bases spanning the gap.

J is TRBJ2-5 and V is TRBV2; TRBD1 is a possible D gene (5 bases). Germline V gives CDR1 SNHLY, CDR2 FYNNEI. With 6 bases removed from V and 1 base from J, the gap between germline ends came to 15 bases. CDR3 size: 15 residues. CDR3 residues: CASRGRGAPQETQYF. The CDR3 DNA reads as TGTGCCAGCAGGGGAAGGGGTGCCCCCCAAGAGACCCAGTACTTC.

V and J are TRBV2 and TRBJ2-3; TRBD1 aligns across 7 bases. This CDR3 has 13 amino acids. In germline, CDR1 is SNHLY, CDR2 FYNNEI. V lost 7 bases, J lost 2 bases, and 3 bases stayed unmatched. CDR3 nucleotides: TGTGCCAGCAAGGGACAGTTCACAGATACGCAGTATTTT. Translated: CASKGQFTDTQYF.

V gene TRBV7-2 combines with J gene TRBJ2-7; 8 bases are a match to TRBD1. CDR3 length: 15 amino acids. CDR1 and CDR2 from the germline V gene are SGHTA and FQGNSA. V lost 7 bases to trimming and J lost 2 bases; unmatched junction nucleotides: 10. For the CDR3, the DNA is TGTGCCAGCAATCAAGGGGCAGGGGGCCCCTACGAGCAGTACTTC. It yields the protein CASNQGAGGPYEQYF.

V usage is TRBV6-5 and J usage is TRBJ2-5, with a weak D call TRBD1 (5 bases). From germline, CDR1 is MNHEY and CDR2 SVGAGI. V gave up 5 bases and J gave up 4 bases, with 14 bases separating them. The CDR3 contains 14 residues. In DNA, the CDR3 is TGTGCCAGCAGTAACCGGCAGGGTGGAGAGACCCAGTACTTC. Translating gives CASSNRQGGETQYF.

The rearrangement links TRBV3-1 (or the pseudogene TRBV3-2) to TRBJ2-3, with a tentative D call TRBD2 (6 bases). V was trimmed by 0 bases and J by 0 bases, leaving 10 bases between them. Germline values: CDR1 LGHDT, CDR2 YNNKEL (reference sequence). The CDR3 spans 16 residues. The DNA for the CDR3 is TGTGCCAGCAGCCAAGAAGAACGGGGGAGCACAGATACGCAGTATTTT. This encodes CASSQEERGSTDTQYF.

The V gene is TRBV5-1, the J gene TRBJ2-5, with TRBD1 identical over 11 bases. V lost 4 bases to trimming and J lost 4 bases; unmatched junction nucleotides: 3. Germline CDR1 reads SGHRS; CDR2 reads YFSETQ. The CDR3 totals 14 residues. This CDR3 reads CASSGTGGAETQYF. DNA for the CDR3: TGCGCCAGCAGCGGGACAGGGGGAGCAGAGACCCAGTACTTC.

The chain links TRBV7-9 to TRBJ2-7; D is perhaps TRBD2 (6 bases). V lost 3 bases and J lost 0, with 12 bases in between. CDR3 length equals 15 residues. Germline lookup yields CDR1 SEHNR and CDR2 FQNEAQ (reference sequence). This CDR3 reads CASSFLRGSSYEQYF. The DNA of the CDR3 is TGTGCCAGCAGCTTCCTTCGGGGGAGCTCCTACGAGCAGTACTTC.

This clone was picked up one time. The V and J genes are TRBV3-1 (or the pseudogene TRBV3-2) and TRBJ2-1, with TRBD2 identical over 9 bases. The CDR3 is made up of 17 amino acids. The ends lost 4 bases at V and 9 bases at J; junction bases unmatched: 16. In germline, CDR1 is LGHDT, CDR2 YNNKEL (reference sequence). DNA of the CDR3: TGTGCCAGCAGCCCCTCCTGGCTTCGCGGGAGGGTAGGTGAGCAGTTCTTC. It encodes CASSPSWLRGRVGEQFF.

J is TRBJ2-1 and V is TRBV11-3; TRBD2 is a possible D gene (6 bases). The CDR3 runs 15 residues. The germline V gene has CDR1 SGHNT and CDR2 YENEEA. V was cut by 2 bases and J by 6 bases, with 14 bases left in between. CDR3 DNA: TGTGCCAGCAGCTTAAGGGCGGGGTTCGGCAATGAGCAGTTCTTC. Translated: CASSLRAGFGNEQFF.

The CDR3 nucleotides read TGTGCCAGCTCACCACCGGGGACAGCACAAGAGACCCAGTACTTC. This codes for CASSPPGTAQETQYF. V is TRBV18 and J is TRBJ2-5, with 7 bases lining up with TRBD1. V dropped 0 bases and J dropped 2; count of bases not matched to a gene: 3. The CDR3 sequence is 15 residues long. Germline CDR1 KGHSH, CDR2 LQKENI.

The rearrangement links TRBV6-5 to TRBJ2-2; D not certain. The CDR3 is 15 amino acids. Germline loops: CDR1 MNHEY, CDR2 SVGAGI. V shed 0 bases and J shed 4 bases, with 9 bases lying between them. The CDR3 spells CASSYSPWSTGELFF. CDR3 DNA: TGTGCCAGCAGTTACTCACCTTGGAGCACCGGGGAGCTGTTTTTT.

This rearrangement joins TRBV5-5 to TRBJ2-7; 8 bases map to TRBD1. Per the germline V gene, CDR1 is SGHKS and CDR2 is YYEKEE (reference sequence). The J segment lost 2 bases and the V segment lost 0 bases, leaving 7 bases of the junction unmatched. This CDR3 is 16 amino acids long. CDR3 DNA sequence: TGTGCCAGCAGCTTGGTTGCGACAGGGGCCCCCTACGAGCAGTACTTC. Residues: CASSLVATGAPYEQYF.

This sequence joins TRBV10-1 and TRBJ2-1; perhaps TRBD2 as D (5 bases). V was shortened by 7 bases and J by 4 bases, with 20 bases between the two germline ends. Germline loops: CDR1 WNHNN, CDR2 SYGVQD (reference sequence). The CDR3 sequence is 16 residues long. Here the CDR3 reads CASTPRRATSYNEQFF. DNA of the CDR3: TGCGCCAGCACGCCCAGGCGGGCCACGTCATACAATGAGCAGTTCTTC.

As DNA, the CDR3 is TGTGCCTGGAGCGGAGACAGCTCTGGGGCCAACGTCCTGACTTTC. Its protein product is CAWSGDSSGANVLTF. V is TRBV30 and J is TRBJ2-6; D possibly corresponds to TRBD1 (5 bases). The CDR3 contains 15 residues. CDR1 is GTSNPN and CDR2 is SVGIG in the germline V gene (reference sequence). V shed 3 bases and J shed 0 bases, with 9 bases lying between them.

The chain links TRBV24-1 to TRBJ2-2; TRBD2 matches at 8 bases. This CDR3 is 16 amino acids long. CDR1 and CDR2 (germline): KGHDR, SFDVKD. With 4 bases clipped from V and 1 base from J, the junction kept 4 bases outside the gene matches. The DNA for the CDR3 is TGTGCCACCAGTGAGTGGACTAGCATGAACACCGGGGAGCTGTTTTTT. As protein: CATSEWTSMNTGELFF.

The chain carries TRBV6-2 or TRBV6-3 and TRBJ1-1; TRBD1 is a possible D gene (6 bases). Deletions cut 1 base from V and 8 bases from J, with 11 bases between. The CDR3 contains 13 residues. Germline assignment: CDR1 MNHEY and CDR2 SVGEGT. In DNA form, the CDR3 reads TGTGCCAGCAGTTACTGGACAGCTTACGAAGCTTTCTTT. Translation gives CASSYWTAYEAFF.